Below, 14 T cell receptor beta chains from the same sample are listed, as sequenced in a study of control samples from healthy donors and cancer patients. Sequenced by immunoSEQ multiplex PCR; TCRdb stores in-frame clones only, minus some. The profile shows under 75,000 clones, 75% to 85% of them singletons. What was sequenced was blood. The receptors come from a man aged 35 to 55 in good health.

This clone was seen only once. The chain couples TRBV29-1 to TRBJ2-7, with 9 bases matching TRBD1. In germline, CDR1 is SQVTM, CDR2 ANQGSEA. With 5 bases clipped from V and 7 bases from J, the junction kept 12 bases outside the gene matches. The CDR3 is 14 residues long. DNA for the CDR3: TGCAGCGTTCTCCCCCGGGACAGGGCGGAGGAGCAGTACTTC. It codes for CSVLPRDRAEEQYF.

This clone was picked up one time. The V gene is TRBV15, the J gene TRBJ1-4; D might be TRBD1 (6 bases). V was trimmed by 3 bases and J by 2 bases, leaving 10 bases between them. Looked up from germline, CDR1 is LNHNV and CDR2 is YYDKDF (reference sequence). This CDR3 contains 15 residues. The CDR3 here is CATSRDGQTNEKLFF. In nucleotides, the CDR3 is TGTGCCACCAGCAGGGACGGACAGACTAATGAAAAACTGTTTTTT.

The CDR3 DNA sequence: TGTGCCACCGCTCCTCAGCGTGGCAGGGGCTATGGCTACACCTTC. Translation: CATAPQRGRGYGYTF. V is TRBV15 and J is TRBJ1-2, with a possible D match to TRBD1 (6 bases). Trimming shortened V by 8 bases and J by 4 bases, and 20 bases separated the two germline ends. The CDR3 totals 15 residues. CDR1 is LNHNV and CDR2 is YYDKDF in the germline V gene (reference sequence).

V gene TRBV15 combines with J gene TRBJ2-5; D not certain. The CDR3 runs 13 residues. Germline V gene lookup returns CDR1 LNHNV and CDR2 YYDKDF (reference sequence). Trimming removed 4 bases at V and 4 bases at J, with 10 bases between. The DNA for the CDR3 is TGTGCCACCAGCACGGGCCTGGCAGAGACCCAGTACTTC. This sequence encodes CATSTGLAETQYF.

This chain links TRBV10-1 with TRBJ1-3, with unresolved D. CDR3 length: 13 amino acids. Germline values: CDR1 WNHNN, CDR2 SYGVQD (reference sequence). V lost 2 bases and J 0 bases, leaving 2 bases between the germline ends. The CDR3, as DNA: TGCGCCAGCAGTGAGAGCTCTGGAAACACCATATATTTT. This gives the protein CASSESSGNTIYF.

In the case of this clone: Germline is not matched at one junction end, which may reflect a read error. This sequence joins TRBV24-1 and TRBJ1-5; 7 bases are shared with TRBD1. This CDR3 has 15 amino acids. Germline V CDR1 and CDR2: KGHDR, SFDVKD. This chain's CDR3 is CAISEDGQESQPQHF. The CDR3 DNA is TGTGCCATCAGTGAGGATGGACAGGAAAGTCAGCCCCAGCATTTT.

This chain uses TRBV30 with TRBJ1-2; 7 positions agree with TRBD1. The ends lost 3 bases at V and 7 bases at J; junction bases unmatched: 14. Germline CDR1 GTSNPN, CDR2 SVGIG (reference sequence). The CDR3 contains 15 residues. In DNA, the CDR3 is TGTGCCTGGAGCCCTAGGTCAGGGGGGCTCGGTGGCTACACCTTC. It is translated as CAWSPRSGGLGGYTF.

The V and J genes are TRBV6-6 and TRBJ2-2; 9 bases are a match to TRBD1. V lost 2 bases to trimming and J lost 2 bases; unmatched junction nucleotides: 0. The CDR3 loop spans 15 amino acids. Germline V lookup: CDR1 MNHNY, CDR2 SVGAGI (reference sequence). CDR3 bases: TGTGCCAGCAGTTACACAGGGGGCAACACCGGGGAGCTGTTTTTT. It encodes CASSYTGGNTGELFF.

This clone was detected once. The rearrangement joins TRBV20-1 to TRBJ1-2, with D perhaps TRBD1 (6 bases). Germline lookup yields CDR1 DFQATT and CDR2 SNEGSKA (reference sequence). CDR3 length: 14 amino acids. V lost 3 bases, J lost 4 bases, and 15 bases lay in between. The CDR3 spells CSASSSGASYGYTF. As DNA, the CDR3 is TGCAGTGCTAGTTCCTCAGGGGCATCCTATGGCTACACCTTC.

This sequence joins TRBV5-8 and TRBJ1-2, with TRBD1 identical over 7 bases. Germline lookup yields CDR1 SGHTS and CDR2 YDEGEE. The CDR3 has 13 residues. J gave up 4 bases and V 4 bases, and 4 bases lay outside the gene matches. The DNA for the CDR3 is TGTGCCAGCAGCCAGACAGGGACCTATGGCTACACCTTC. Translation gives CASSQTGTYGYTF.

The rearrangement links TRBV6-2 or TRBV6-3 to TRBJ1-5; D is possibly TRBD1 (5 bases). This CDR3 spans 15 amino acids. Trimming took 0 bases from V and 1 from J, leaving 7 bases between them. CDR1 is MNHEY and CDR2 is SVGEGT in the germline V gene. The CDR3 region has the DNA TGTGCCAGCAGTTACTCGTGGGGGAGCAATCAGCCCCAGCATTTT. It is translated as CASSYSWGSNQPQHF.

CDR3 nucleotide sequence: TGTGCCATCAGTGAGGCGATGACAGGGAATGAAAAACTGTTTTTT. It encodes CAISEAMTGNEKLFF. The V call is TRBV10-3, the J call TRBJ1-4; 7 bases agree with TRBD1. CDR3 length: 15 amino acids. Germline assignment: CDR1 ENHRY and CDR2 SYGVKD. V shed 2 bases, J shed 5 bases, and the junction held 5 bases outside the gene matches.

This clone has more than one count but fewer than ten. This chain links TRBV27 with TRBJ1-5; no firm D call. In germline, CDR1 is MNHEY, CDR2 SMNVEV (reference sequence). V lost 5 bases to trimming and J lost 3 bases, with 5 bases between them. The CDR3 contains 12 residues. CDR3: CASSDLNQPQHF. DNA of the CDR3: TGTGCCAGCAGTGATCTCAATCAGCCCCAGCATTTT.

The chain joins TRBV5-4 to TRBJ1-4, with D tentatively TRBD1 (5 bases). The CDR3 runs 16 residues. Trimming cost V 4 bases and J 0 bases, with 13 bases left between them. Germline V CDR1 and CDR2: SGHNT, YYREEE (reference sequence). The CDR3 sequence: CASSRTGGATNEKLFF. The DNA of the CDR3 is TGTGCCAGCAGCCGCACCGGGGGGGCAACTAATGAAAAACTGTTTTTT. Supplemented by reference TRBV5-4 and TRBJ1-4, the full variable domain reads ETGVTQSPTHLIKTRGQQVTLRCSSQSGHNTVSWYQQALGQGPQFIFQYYREEENGRGNFPPRFSGLQFPNYSSELNVNALELDDSALYLCASSRTGGATNEKLFFGSGTQLSVL.